This paragraph covers one T cell receptor beta chain sequence. Its antigen is unknown. This sample stems from a study of OX40 agonist ivuxolimab in advanced cancers. Study-wide context: Partial responses were recorded for three patients, including one with hepatocellular carcinoma and two with cutaneous melanoma.

Clones were read by immunoSEQ multiplex PCR, and TCRdb kept only the in-frame ones, dropping some. The sample holds about 86,000 clones, 87% seen once. V was cut by 2 bases and J by 2 bases, with 13 bases left in between. The CDR3 loop spans 15 amino acids. Per the germline V gene, CDR1 is SGHNT and CDR2 is YYREEE (reference sequence). General observations from the study: Both blood CD4+ and CD8+ T cells showed clonal growth by week 6 at 0.1 to 3.0 mg/kg. More expanded clones were found, on average, in CD8+ than in CD4+ T cells.

The origin of this receptor is an adult with an advanced solid tumor such as melanoma, head and neck, liver or kidney cancer. The genes are TRBV5-4 and TRBJ1-1, with D possibly being TRBD1 (5 bases). The material was CD4+ or CD8+ T cells sorted from blood, obtained in a trial of the OX40 agonist ivuxolimab. CDR3 in amino acids: CASSFLGALNTEAFF. DNA of the CDR3: TGTGCCAGCAGCTTCCTTGGGGCTCTCAACACTGAAGCTTTCTTT.